What follows are 17 T cell receptor beta chains derived from one specimen sequenced in a study of T cells after yellow fever vaccination. TCRdb ran MiXCR on the 5' RACE reads and lists one entry per CDR3 protein. Of over 130,000 distinct CDR3 sequences listed, 7.7% are singletons. The specimen comprised CD4+ T cells sorted from PBMCs, sampled 5 days after the yellow fever booster vaccination. Receptors originate from a young man who received the YFV17D yellow fever vaccine.

This clonotype was detected many times. The chain carries TRBV11-2 and TRBJ2-3, with 12 positions matching TRBD2. This CDR3 is built from 19 residues. Trimming removed 4 bases from V and 0 bases from J; junction bases left unmatched: 11. The germline gives CDR1 SGHAT, CDR2 FQNNGV. The DNA for the CDR3 is TGTGCCAGCAGCTCCTACTTGGCGGGGACTAGCGGGAGCACAGATACGCAGTATTTT. Its translation: CASSSYLAGTSGSTDTQYF.

This clonotype has at least ten counts. J is TRBJ2-2 and V is TRBV6-2 or TRBV6-3; 16 positions agree with TRBD2. The junction had 7 bases not matched to a gene; V was cut back by 2 bases and J by 1 base. Germline CDR1 is MNHEY and CDR2 is SVGEGT. The CDR3 contains 20 residues. CDR3 residues: CASSYRPGLAGGRNTGELFF. The CDR3 coding sequence is TGTGCCAGCAGTTACAGACCGGGACTAGCGGGAGGGAGGAACACCGGGGAGCTGTTTTTT.

This clonotype was detected ten times or more. The chain carries TRBV11-1 and TRBJ2-1; 10 bases align to TRBD2. V shed 4 bases, J shed 1 base, and the junction held 19 bases outside the gene matches. The CDR3 runs 21 residues. Looked up from germline, CDR1 is SGHAT and CDR2 is FQDESV (reference sequence). The CDR3, as DNA: TGTGCCAGCAGCTCCCGACCGGAGGGGAATAGCGGGAGGTCTTCCTACAATGAGCAGTTCTTC. It yields the protein CASSSRPEGNSGRSSYNEQFF.

The table lists this clonotype with many counts. This chain links TRBV29-1 with TRBJ2-5, with a tentative D call TRBD2 (6 bases). V lost 6 bases and J lost 3, with 17 bases in between. The germline V gene has CDR1 SQVTM and CDR2 ANQGSEA. The CDR3 consists of 14 residues. The chain's CDR3 is CSVASGLGKETQYF. CDR3 sequence (DNA): TGCAGCGTGGCTTCGGGACTGGGAAAAGAGACCCAGTACTTC.

This clonotype was picked up many times. The chain recombines TRBV7-2 with TRBJ2-7, with TRBD1 matching over 8 bases. This CDR3 comprises 15 residues. In germline, CDR1 is SGHTA, CDR2 FQGNSA. The V and J ends lost 4 bases and 1 base, in that order; junction bases with no gene match: 6. CDR3 loop: CASSSHGTGSYEQYF. The DNA of the CDR3 is TGTGCCAGCAGCTCGCACGGGACAGGTTCCTACGAGCAGTACTTC.

Ten or more counts support this clonotype. The rearrangement joins TRBV6-4 to TRBJ2-6; 12 bases align to TRBD1. Germline CDR1 is MRHNA and CDR2 is SNTAGT. After removal of 7 bases from V and 3 bases from J, the junction contained 13 bases not matched to a gene. The CDR3 runs 19 residues. CDR3 DNA: TGTGCCAGCACTCTAAGGATCCGGGACAGGGGGCATGGGGCCAACGTCCTGACTTTC. The encoded protein is CASTLRIRDRGHGANVLTF.

There are many counts of this clonotype. The chain has TRBV7-8 and TRBJ1-1, with a weak D call TRBD1 (6 bases). Germline CDR1 SGHVS, CDR2 FQNEAQ. The CDR3 contains 13 residues. V lost 5 bases, J lost 9 bases, and 16 bases lay in between. CDR3 sequence (DNA): TGTGCCAGCAGCCTCGCATCGGGACAACAAGCTTTCTTT. Translated: CASSLASGQQAFF.

The table lists this clonotype with many counts. This chain connects TRBV3-1 to TRBJ1-5; D not resolved. V gave up 4 bases and J gave up 4 bases, with 11 bases separating them. Germline CDR1 LGHDT, CDR2 YNNKEL (reference sequence). The CDR3 sequence is 14 residues long. CDR3 sequence: CASSLGKANQPQHF. CDR3 DNA: TGTGCCAGCAGCCTGGGTAAAGCGAATCAGCCCCAGCATTTT.

V is TRBV20-1 and J is TRBJ2-1; 13 bases are shared with TRBD2. Germline trimming cut 6 bases from V and 0 bases from J; bases unmatched to any gene: 20. The V gene's germline CDR1 is DFQATT and CDR2 SNEGSKA (reference sequence). This CDR3 is built from 21 residues. CDR3 residues: CSARAVPGTSGISNSYNEQFF. DNA for the CDR3: TGCAGTGCCCGGGCAGTCCCCGGGACTAGCGGGATTTCCAACTCCTACAATGAGCAGTTCTTC.

The sample holds many counts of this clonotype. The CDR3 spells CSVRTDSYEQYF. As DNA, the CDR3 is TGCAGCGTACGGACGGACTCCTACGAGCAGTACTTC. The rearrangement joins TRBV29-1 to TRBJ2-7; D is unclear. Trimming cost V 6 bases and J 0 bases, with 9 bases left between them. The germline CDR1 and CDR2 sequences are SQVTM and ANQGSEA. CDR3 length equals 12 residues.

This clonotype was counted many times. V gene TRBV20-1 combines with J gene TRBJ2-1; the match to TRBD2 covers 10 bases. The CDR3 is made up of 13 amino acids. Germline CDR1 and CDR2: DFQATT and SNEGSKA (reference sequence). Trimming cost V 6 bases and J 7 bases; bases outside gene matches: 6. The CDR3 sequence is CSASSGSVNEQFF. CDR3 coding DNA: TGCAGTGCCTCTAGCGGGAGTGTTAATGAGCAGTTCTTC.

There are a few counts of this clonotype. A read error is possible here, since a much larger clone lies one base away. The V and J genes are TRBV2 and TRBJ1-2, with 7 bases matching TRBD1. The germline gives CDR1 SNHLY, CDR2 FYNNEI. This CDR3 contains 18 residues. The DNA for the CDR3 is TGTGCCTGCAGTTATTACTCGCTCCGGGACAGCCATAACTATGGCTACACCTTC. Translation gives CACSYYSLRDSHNYGYTF.

This clonotype was observed at least ten times. The V gene is TRBV5-1, the J gene TRBJ2-3, with 10 bases aligning to TRBD2. J lost 2 bases, V lost 0 bases, and 6 bases had no gene match. This CDR3 contains 17 residues. Germline lookup yields CDR1 SGHRS and CDR2 YFSETQ. The CDR3 DNA reads TGCGCCAGCAGCTTGGGAGCTACTAGCGGGGTCACAGATACGCAGTATTTT. It translates to CASSLGATSGVTDTQYF.

This clonotype showed up many times. This chain links TRBV4-3 with TRBJ1-1, with a weak D call TRBD1 (5 bases). With 2 bases removed from V and 4 bases from J, the gap between germline ends came to 14 bases. The germline gives CDR1 LGHNA, CDR2 YSLEER. The CDR3 extends over 15 amino acids. The CDR3 loop is CASSQTAGRATEAFF. CDR3 DNA: TGCGCCAGCAGCCAAACAGCAGGGAGGGCCACTGAAGCTTTCTTT.

This clonotype has ten or more counts. The genes are TRBV29-1 and TRBJ2-1; 10 bases agree with TRBD1. The CDR3 is 14 amino acids. V shed 6 bases and J 6 bases; nucleotides not matched to a gene: 8. The V gene's germline CDR1 is SQVTM and CDR2 ANQGSEA. The CDR3 region has the DNA TGCAGCGTGGCCCGGGACAGGGGCATCAATGAGCAGTTCTTC. Amino acid sequence: CSVARDRGINEQFF.

This clonotype was seen repeatedly, ten times or more. V gene TRBV7-9 combines with J gene TRBJ2-3; 9 nucleotides agree with TRBD1. V dropped 4 bases and J dropped 4; count of bases not matched to a gene: 9. Germline loops: CDR1 SEHNR, CDR2 FQNEAQ (reference sequence). CDR3 length: 16 residues. This chain's CDR3 is CASSSLTGTGSDTQYF. CDR3 nucleotide sequence: TGTGCCAGCAGCTCCCTCACCGGGACAGGGTCAGATACGCAGTATTTT.

This clonotype has a count of ten or more. V and J are TRBV7-6 and TRBJ2-5, with D possibly TRBD2 on 6 matching bases. Germline CDR1 reads SGHVS; CDR2 reads FNYEAQ. The CDR3 extends over 16 amino acids. The V gene lost 1 base and the J gene lost 4 bases, with 16 bases spanning the gap. CDR3 region: CASSLGSPSGVETQYF. CDR3 bases: TGTGCCAGCAGCTTAGGCTCCCCGTCGGGGGTAGAGACCCAGTACTTC.